These 4 T cell receptor beta chains came from one sample sequenced in a study of T cell responses to AZD1222 COVID-19 vaccine. Generated by immunoSEQ multiplex PCR, the TCRdb table keeps only in-frame clones and is missing some. The sample carries around 130,000 clones, about 89% recorded once. This sample comprised peripheral blood, obtained 28 days after the second AZD1222 dose. Receptor source: an adult who received the AZD1222 COVID-19 vaccine.

CDR3 DNA sequence: TGTGCCAGCAGCGTAGACGCAGGGTCGGGAAACACCATATATTTT. Translated: CASSVDAGSGNTIYF. The V call is TRBV9, the J call TRBJ1-3; TRBD1 might be the D (5 bases). CDR1 is SGDLS, CDR2 YYNGEE, per germline. The CDR3 contains 15 residues. Trimming stripped 0 bases from V and 4 bases from J, with 11 bases between. Drawing the rest from reference TRBV9 and TRBJ1-3, the complete variable domain is DSGVTQTPKHLITATGQRVTLRCSPRSGDLSVYWYQQSLDQGLQFLIQYYNGEERAKGNILERFSAQQFPDLHSELNLSSLELGDSALYFCASSVDAGSGNTIYFGEGSWLTVV.

This rearrangement joins TRBV5-5 to TRBJ2-1; 7 nucleotides align to TRBD1. In germline, CDR1 is SGHKS, CDR2 YYEKEE (reference sequence). Unmatched junction bases numbered 9, after V lost 4 bases and J lost 2 bases. There are 16 residues in the CDR3. The CDR3 DNA reads as TGTGCCAGCAGCCCCGGACAGGCTAGCACCTACAATGAGCAGTTCTTC. It codes for CASSPGQASTYNEQFF.

The CDR3 coding sequence is TGTGCCAGCAGCCAGCCGGGAACAGGATACTACGAGCAGTACTTC. Translation gives CASSQPGTGYYEQYF. V usage is TRBV3-1 (or the pseudogene TRBV3-2) and J usage is TRBJ2-7; TRBD1 or TRBD2 may be the D gene (5 bases each). Germline CDR1 is LGHDT and CDR2 is YNNKEL (reference sequence). CDR3 length: 15 residues. Trimming cost V 3 bases and J 3 bases, with 15 bases left between them.

V usage is TRBV6-6 and J usage is TRBJ2-1; D is undetermined. Germline V gives CDR1 MNHNY, CDR2 SVGAGI (reference sequence). Trimming took off 5 bases at V and 9 bases at J, with 14 bases between the two ends. This CDR3 comprises 13 residues. The DNA of the CDR3 is TGTGCCAGCAGTCCTCAATCGGCGATTGAGCAGTTCTTC. It translates to CASSPQSAIEQFF.